These 32 T cell receptor beta chains were sequenced from one sample in a study of cytomegalovirus exposure and HLA in healthy donors (dated by TCRdb to the late 2010s). Preparation of the library involved the immunoSEQ multiplex PCR assay. The multiplex PCR relied on a mix of 60 forward primers for TCR Vbeta segments and 13 reverse primers for TCR Jbeta segments. TCRdb took this table from immuneACCESS and kept in-frame rearrangements with V and J called. Such tables lack part of the clones; where checked against another copy, unresolved V genes explain under half of the gap, and the rest is unexplained. Counted in this sample were around 230,000 clones; 82% of them appeared once. The ten largest clonotypes hold approximately 6% of the sample. Sequencing input: PBMCs. The receptors were gathered from a man aged 35 to 55 in good health and CMV-seropositive.

This clone appeared a few times. This sequence joins TRBV10-1 and TRBJ2-1; 11 positions agree with TRBD2. The CDR3 extends over 14 amino acids. In germline, CDR1 is WNHNN, CDR2 SYGVQD (reference sequence). Trimming cost V 5 bases and J 9 bases; bases outside gene matches: 6. The CDR3 DNA sequence: TGCGCCAGCAGTCTAGGACTAGCGGGCCTTGAGCAGTTCTTC. This sequence encodes CASSLGLAGLEQFF.

This chain connects TRBV30 to TRBJ2-7, with 9 positions matching TRBD2. The germline V gene encodes CDR1 GTSNPN and CDR2 SVGIG (reference sequence). The CDR3 length is 13 residues. The trim removed 4 bases at V and 7 bases at J, leaving 8 bases unmatched. The CDR3 loop is CAWNRVAGEEQYF. The CDR3 DNA sequence: TGTGCCTGGAACCGCGTAGCGGGAGAGGAGCAGTACTTC. The full variable domain, with the rest looked up from reference TRBV30 and TRBJ2-7, is SQTIHQWPATLVQPVGSPLSLECTVEGTSNPNLYWYRQAAGRGLQLLFYSVGIGQISSEVPQNLSASRPQDRQFILSSKKLLLSDSGFYLCAWNRVAGEEQYFGPGTRLTVT.

This sequence joins TRBV11-2 and TRBJ1-1; D not certain. Trimming pared 5 bases from V and 6 bases from J, leaving 10 bases between. Germline V gives CDR1 SGHAT, CDR2 FQNNGV. The CDR3 is 12 residues long. This CDR3 is CASSIRHPEAFF. In DNA, the CDR3 is TGTGCCAGCAGCATAAGACACCCTGAAGCTTTCTTT.

The gene calls are TRBV6-5 and TRBJ1-3; TRBD1 is a possible D gene (6 bases). V lost 7 bases, J lost 2 bases, and 15 bases lay in between. There are 15 residues in the CDR3. Germline V gene sequence: CDR1 MNHEY, CDR2 SVGAGI. CDR3 coding DNA: TGTGCCAGCACCAAGGGGGGGTCGGCTGGAAACACCATATATTTT. Amino acids: CASTKGGSAGNTIYF.

The V call is TRBV18, the J call TRBJ1-2, with 8 bases that match TRBD1. Germline V lookup: CDR1 KGHSH, CDR2 LQKENI. CDR3 length: 14 residues. The V segment lost 3 bases and the J segment 7 bases; nucleotides outside the gene matches: 7. Here the CDR3 reads CASSPTTGGGGYTF. CDR3 nucleotides: TGTGCCAGCTCACCCACAACAGGGGGAGGTGGCTACACCTTC.

This clone was found a few times. The V and J genes are TRBV7-9 and TRBJ1-5; D is perhaps TRBD1 (5 bases). Per germline, CDR1 SEHNR and CDR2 FQNEAQ (reference sequence). V was clipped by 4 bases and J by 0 bases, with 16 bases between them. The CDR3 has 17 amino acids. Here the CDR3 reads CASSSSVGPYSNQPQHF. The DNA for the CDR3 is TGTGCCAGCAGCTCCTCTGTGGGGCCGTATAGCAATCAGCCCCAGCATTTT. Combining the CDR3 with reference TRBV7-9 and TRBJ1-5 gives the whole variable domain DTGVSQNPRHKITKRGQNVTFRCDPISEHNRLYWYRQTLGQGPEFLTYFQNEAQLEKSRLLSDRFSAERPKGSFSTLEIQRTEQGDSAMYLCASSSSVGPYSNQPQHFGDGTRLSIL.

This clone was detected only once. The rearrangement links TRBV5-1 to TRBJ2-1; D possibly corresponds to TRBD1 (5 bases). The CDR3 is 15 residues long. Trimming stripped 0 bases from V and 4 bases from J, with 11 bases between. Germline V gene sequence: CDR1 SGHRS, CDR2 YFSETQ. CDR3 loop: CASSLATGLYNEQFF. The CDR3 DNA reads as TGCGCCAGCAGCTTGGCTACAGGCCTATACAATGAGCAGTTCTTC. Using reference TRBV5-1 and TRBJ2-1 for the parts outside the CDR3, the full variable domain is KAGVTQTPRYLIKTRGQQVTLSCSPISGHRSVSWYQQTPGQGLQFLFEYFSETQRNKGNFPGRFSGRQFSNSRSEMNVSTLELGDSALYLCASSLATGLYNEQFFGPGTRLTVL.

The V call is TRBV28, the J call TRBJ1-5; possibly TRBD1 for D (5 bases). The CDR3 consists of 14 residues. V was shortened by 2 bases and J by 7 bases, with 12 bases between the two germline ends. Germline CDR1 and CDR2: MDHEN and SYDVKM. CDR3 residues: CASSLSRVRQPQHF. CDR3 nucleotides: TGTGCCAGCAGTTTAAGCAGGGTGCGGCAGCCCCAGCATTTT.

The V and J genes are TRBV5-1 and TRBJ1-4, with 9 bases lining up with TRBD1. The CDR3 is 16 amino acids. V lost 2 bases to trimming and J lost 9 bases; unmatched junction nucleotides: 11. Germline CDR1 SGHRS, CDR2 YFSETQ. CDR3 coding DNA: TGCGCCAGCAGCTTTTTTGGACCGGGACAGGGCCAAAAACTGTTTTTT. Its protein product is CASSFFGPGQGQKLFF.

The V gene is TRBV27, the J gene TRBJ1-5, with D unclear. There are 13 residues in the CDR3. The V end lost 6 bases, the J end lost 0 bases, and 6 bases lay between the germline ends. Germline loops: CDR1 MNHEY, CDR2 SMNVEV (reference sequence). CDR3: CASSPNSNQPQHF. The CDR3 coding sequence is TGTGCCAGCAGCCCAAATAGCAATCAGCCCCAGCATTTT.

V usage is TRBV30 and J usage is TRBJ2-2; 7 bases map to TRBD1. Trimming cost V 7 bases and J 6 bases; bases outside gene matches: 8. The CDR3 has 13 residues. Germline CDR1 reads GTSNPN; CDR2 reads SVGIG (reference sequence). The CDR3 nucleotides are TGTGCCTCCCAGCCAGGGGGTCCCGGGGAGCTGTTTTTT. It specifies CASQPGGPGELFF.

This clone was observed once. This chain connects TRBV30 to TRBJ2-1, with D possibly matching TRBD2 (6 bases). Germline lookup yields CDR1 GTSNPN and CDR2 SVGIG (reference sequence). The CDR3 totals 14 residues. The V end was cut by 3 bases, the J end by 8 bases, with 17 bases between. The CDR3 bases are TGTGCCTGGAGGGCCGGGACTGGGTGGCATGAGCAGTTCTTC. Translation gives CAWRAGTGWHEQFF.

The chain couples TRBV5-6 to TRBJ2-1; tentative D call: TRBD2 (6 bases). The V and J ends lost 0 bases and 4 bases respectively, with 17 bases between them. Germline V gene lookup returns CDR1 SGHDT and CDR2 YYEEEE. The CDR3 is 17 amino acids. The CDR3 nucleotides are TGTGCCAGCAGCTTGGAGGGAGGAGGAGCGGTTTACAATGAGCAGTTCTTC. Translating gives CASSLEGGGAVYNEQFF.

This clone appeared once. The chain combines TRBV6-6 with TRBJ2-7; possibly TRBD1 for D (7 bases). CDR1 and CDR2 (germline): MNHNY, SVGAGI (reference sequence). This CDR3 has 14 amino acids. Trimming took 4 bases from V and 6 from J, leaving 16 bases between them. The CDR3 protein is CASSSDREVSEQYF. The CDR3 region has the DNA TGTGCCAGCAGTTCCGACAGGGAGGTTAGCGAGCAGTACTTC.

The chain joins TRBV21-1 to TRBJ2-1; the table's D call of TRBD2 was not tested on the DNA. TRBV21-1 is a listed pseudogene. The CDR3 length is 17 residues. The CDR3 is CAKGGRGQAGVANEQFF. CDR3 sequence (DNA): TGTGCCAAGGGAGGGAGGGGGCAAGCGGGAGTAGCCAATGAGCAGTTCTTC.

The genes are TRBV6-5 and TRBJ1-1; no clear D. With 2 bases removed from V and 0 bases from J, the gap between germline ends came to 7 bases. The germline V gene has CDR1 MNHEY and CDR2 SVGAGI. This CDR3 region has 14 residues. DNA for the CDR3: TGTGCCAGCAGTTACGCATACTTGAACACTGAAGCTTTCTTT. It translates to CASSYAYLNTEAFF.

This clone was counted once. The chain combines TRBV6-1 with TRBJ2-7; 10 nucleotides align to TRBD2. The CDR3 extends over 18 amino acids. V dropped 3 bases and J dropped 2; count of bases not matched to a gene: 13. Germline values: CDR1 MNHNS, CDR2 SASEGT. The CDR3 nucleotides are TGTGCCAGCAGTGACTTAGCGGGAGGAGAAGCCTCGGCCTACGAGCAGTACTTC. Translating it yields CASSDLAGGEASAYEQYF.

The chain carries TRBV11-2 and TRBJ2-7; D remains unclear. The CDR3 contains 14 residues. V was shortened by 2 bases and J by 0 bases, with 8 bases between the two germline ends. Germline values: CDR1 SGHAT, CDR2 FQNNGV. CDR3 sequence (DNA): TGTGCCAGCAGCTTAATGCGGAGCTCCTACGAGCAGTACGTC. Its translation is CASSLMRSSYEQYV.

The chain has TRBV29-1 and TRBJ2-2; possible D gene TRBD2, 5 bases. The germline V gene has CDR1 SQVTM and CDR2 ANQGSEA. This CDR3 spans 13 amino acids. Trimming stripped 7 bases from V and 7 bases from J, with 16 bases between. The CDR3 nucleotides read TGCAGCGCTTTAAGGGAGCGTAGCGGGGAGCTGTTTTTT. This gives the protein CSALRERSGELFF.

V gene TRBV7-9 combines with J gene TRBJ1-5, with D hard to call. The CDR3 covers 14 residues. Germline values: CDR1 SEHNR, CDR2 FQNEAQ (reference sequence). The ends were cut back, 4 bases at V and 7 bases at J, with 14 bases in the middle. The CDR3 DNA follows: TGTGCCAGCAGCTGGGAGGGCCCCGGGCAGCCCCAGCATTTT. This sequence encodes CASSWEGPGQPQHF. Using reference TRBV7-9 and TRBJ1-5 for the parts outside the CDR3, the full variable domain is DTGVSQNPRHKITKRGQNVTFRCDPISEHNRLYWYRQTLGQGPEFLTYFQNEAQLEKSRLLSDRFSAERPKGSFSTLEIQRTEQGDSAMYLCASSWEGPGQPQHFGDGTRLSIL.

The V call is TRBV15, the J call TRBJ2-1, with TRBD2 matching over 7 bases. V shed 1 base, J shed 4 bases, and the junction held 7 bases outside the gene matches. The CDR3 spans 16 residues. Germline values: CDR1 LNHNV, CDR2 YYDKDF (reference sequence). The CDR3 bases are TGTGCCACCAGCAGAGGGTGGTCTAGCGGTTACAATGAGCAGTTCTTC. It is translated as CATSRGWSSGYNEQFF.

This rearrangement joins TRBV14 to TRBJ1-1; D not certain. Germline-derived CDR1 and CDR2 are SGHDN and FVKESK. The CDR3 loop spans 13 amino acids. Trimming took 6 bases from V and 1 from J, leaving 9 bases between them. The CDR3 loop reads CASSVLANTEAFF. Written as DNA, the CDR3 is TGTGCCAGCAGTGTACTAGCGAACACTGAAGCTTTCTTT. The variable domain in full, with the rest retrieved from reference TRBV14 and TRBJ1-1, is EAGVTQFPSHSVIEKGQTVTLRCDPISGHDNLYWYRRVMGKEIKFLLHFVKESKQDESGMPNNRFLAERTGGTYSTLKVQPAELEDSGVYFCASSVLANTEAFFGQGTRLTVV.

This chain connects TRBV4-2 to TRBJ2-3, with 10 bases fitting TRBD2. Germline trimming cut 4 bases from V and 4 bases from J; bases unmatched to any gene: 8. Germline V CDR1 and CDR2: LGHNA, YNFKEQ. The CDR3 consists of 16 residues. CDR3 DNA sequence: TGTGCCAGCAGCCCAGGAGCGGGAGGGCTTTCAGATACGCAGTATTTT. It specifies CASSPGAGGLSDTQYF.

The sample holds one count of this clone. The J gene is TRBJ2-1, the V gene TRBV6-5; 12 nucleotides match TRBD2. In germline, CDR1 is MNHEY, CDR2 SVGAGI. The CDR3 is made up of 15 amino acids. With 7 bases clipped from V and 3 bases from J, the junction kept 4 bases outside the gene matches. The CDR3 DNA reads TGTGCCAGCACCCTGACTAGCGGGAGCTACAATGAGCAGTTCTTC. This codes for CASTLTSGSYNEQFF.

The sample holds a few counts of this clone. The chain combines TRBV7-9 with TRBJ2-7, with 11 bases identical to TRBD2. This CDR3 spans 14 amino acids. From germline, CDR1 is SEHNR and CDR2 FQNEAQ (reference sequence). V lost 5 bases, J lost 2 bases, and 2 bases stayed unmatched. The DNA for the CDR3 is TGTGCCAGCAGCGAGGGACTAGCGGCCTACGAGCAGTACTTC. Residues: CASSEGLAAYEQYF. The full variable domain, completed using reference TRBV7-9 and TRBJ2-7, is DTGVSQNPRHKITKRGQNVTFRCDPISEHNRLYWYRQTLGQGPEFLTYFQNEAQLEKSRLLSDRFSAERPKGSFSTLEIQRTEQGDSAMYLCASSEGLAAYEQYFGPGTRLTVT.

The chain uses TRBV28 and TRBJ2-5, with a possible D match to TRBD2 (6 bases). Trimming stripped 2 bases from V and 5 bases from J, with 15 bases between. Per the germline V gene, CDR1 is MDHEN and CDR2 is SYDVKM. The CDR3 contains 15 residues. DNA for the CDR3: TGTGCCAGCAGTTTAAGTGGCGGGATTTTGGAGACCCAGTACTTC. Protein product: CASSLSGGILETQYF.

About this clone itself: One end of the junction is discordant with germline, which a read error may explain. The rearrangement joins TRBV7-9 to TRBJ2-3, with 7 bases aligning to TRBD2. The CDR3 is made up of 14 amino acids. Germline CDR1 reads SEHNR; CDR2 reads FQNEAQ (reference sequence). The CDR3 is CSSSLAREADTQYF. Written as DNA, the CDR3 is TGTTCCAGCAGCTTGGCACGGGAGGCAGATACGCAGTATTTT.

The chain combines TRBV5-1 with TRBJ1-2; D might be TRBD1 (6 bases). Trimming left V 0 bases short and J 3 bases short, with 12 bases between. The germline V gene has CDR1 SGHRS and CDR2 YFSETQ. This CDR3 contains 15 residues. This chain's CDR3 is CASSLEGRGDYGYTF. The CDR3, as DNA: TGCGCCAGCAGCTTGGAGGGCAGGGGAGACTATGGCTACACCTTC. Based on the CDR3 plus reference TRBV5-1 and TRBJ1-2, the full variable domain is KAGVTQTPRYLIKTRGQQVTLSCSPISGHRSVSWYQQTPGQGLQFLFEYFSETQRNKGNFPGRFSGRQFSNSRSEMNVSTLELGDSALYLCASSLEGRGDYGYTFGSGTRLTVV.

The rearrangement joins TRBV5-1 to TRBJ1-4; 7 nucleotides agree with TRBD1. This CDR3 comprises 14 residues. J gave up 4 bases and V 4 bases, and 4 bases lay outside the gene matches. Germline V CDR1 and CDR2: SGHRS, YFSETQ. CDR3 sequence (DNA): TGCGCCAGCAGCGTACAGGGGAATAATGAAAAACTGTTTTTT. This codes for CASSVQGNNEKLFF. The full variable domain, its missing parts supplied by reference TRBV5-1 and TRBJ1-4, is KAGVTQTPRYLIKTRGQQVTLSCSPISGHRSVSWYQQTPGQGLQFLFEYFSETQRNKGNFPGRFSGRQFSNSRSEMNVSTLELGDSALYLCASSVQGNNEKLFFGSGTQLSVL.

This chain joins TRBV19 and TRBJ2-7; TRBD1 matches at 7 bases. The V gene's germline CDR1 is LNHDA and CDR2 SQIVND (reference sequence). Germline trimming cut 4 bases from V and 1 base from J; bases unmatched to any gene: 4. This CDR3 contains 14 residues. CDR3: CASSTGTASYEQYF. The CDR3 DNA reads TGTGCCAGTAGTACAGGGACAGCGTCCTACGAGCAGTACTTC.

V gene TRBV19 combines with J gene TRBJ2-3; 9 positions match TRBD2. The trim removed 1 base at V and 4 bases at J, leaving 0 bases unmatched. CDR1 is LNHDA and CDR2 is SQIVND in the germline V gene (reference sequence). The CDR3 totals 14 residues. CDR3 bases: TGTGCCAGTAGTATAGTAGCGGGAGCAGATACGCAGTATTTT. Its translation: CASSIVAGADTQYF.

V gene TRBV7-2 combines with J gene TRBJ1-5; tentatively, D is TRBD1 (5 bases). The V gene lost 5 bases and the J gene lost 0 bases, with 11 bases spanning the gap. Germline CDR1 SGHTA, CDR2 FQGNSA. The CDR3 consists of 15 residues. The CDR3 is CASSPWGDSNQPQHF. CDR3 coding DNA: TGTGCCAGCAGCCCCTGGGGGGATAGCAATCAGCCCCAGCATTTT.